This T cell receptor (beta chain) was obtained from a study of T cell repertoires in cytomegalovirus infection. General study results and limits: Carriers of CMV and the relevant HLA type were discriminated by public TCR beta frequency.

The germline gives CDR1 DFQATT, CDR2 SNEGSKA (reference sequence). CDR3 size: 14 residues. The V gene end was trimmed by 4 bases and the J gene end by 5 bases; junction bases not matched to a gene: 8. This clonotype was seen only a few times. Its antigen is unidentified. TCRdb independently ran MiXCR on the reads; one entry per CDR3 protein. The sample includes 300,000 to 400,000 distinct CDR3 sequences, around a quarter of them seen just once. The V and J genes are TRBV20-1 and TRBJ2-7; 10 positions match TRBD2. This receptor was obtained from a human donor in good health (CMV status not recorded). Some clones in this sample may be carry-over from other donors' samples. Sequences were derived from cultured PBMCs, sampled from culture after CMV antigen stimulation. The CDR3 is CSATSGSRGHEQYF. CDR3 nucleotides: TGCAGTGCTACTAGCGGGAGCCGGGGCCACGAGCAGTACTTC.